This T cell receptor (beta chain) was identified during a study of TIL therapy for anti-PD-1-resistant metastatic lung cancer. Study overall: A handful of tumors were EGFR-mutant and two were ALK-rearranged.

This was the immunoSEQ v3 assay. Clones were read by immunoSEQ multiplex PCR, and TCRdb kept only the in-frame ones, dropping some. The top ten hold roughly 9.8% of the sample, which has around 100,000 clones, about three fifths seen once. CDR1 and CDR2 (germline): LGHNA, YSLEER. V dropped 4 bases and J dropped 0; count of bases not matched to a gene: 9. The CDR3 is 18 amino acids. Time point of the sample: pre-treatment sample, taken before nivolumab and TIL therapy. Pleural nodules or supraclavicular lymph nodes made up most of the excised metastases sampled. The sequenced sample was tumor tissue, obtained at baseline. J is TRBJ2-6 and V is TRBV4-3; TRBD2 matches 7 bases. This receptor was identified in a person aged 25 to 85 with non-small cell lung cancer. CDR3: CASSRRLGGSSGANVLTF. In DNA form, the CDR3 reads TGCGCCAGCAGCCGGAGGTTGGGGGGGTCCTCTGGGGCCAACGTCCTGACTTTC.